The 27 T cell receptor beta chains reported below all come from one sample, sequenced in a study of CD8 T cells in ankylosing spondylitis. MiXCR, run by TCRdb on the 5' RACE reads, gives a single entry per CDR3 protein. The sample contains about 150,000 distinct CDR3 sequences, under 55% of which appear only once. Sequences were obtained from synovial fluid, either unsorted or a sorted T cell fraction (not recorded which). Source of these receptors: a male donor with ankylosing spondylitis.

V usage is TRBV12-3 or TRBV12-4 and J usage is TRBJ1-2; D perhaps matches TRBD1 (6 bases). The CDR3 is 14 residues long. Trimming took off 7 bases at V and 6 bases at J, with 18 bases between the two ends. This CDR3 is CASTLGIQGNGYTF. Here the CDR3 DNA reads TGTGCCAGCACCTTGGGGATACAGGGAAATGGCTACACCTTC.

The chain carries TRBV20-1 and TRBJ2-1; 9 nucleotides agree with TRBD2. After removal of 3 bases from V and 3 bases from J, the junction contained 3 bases not matched to a gene. The CDR3 is made up of 14 amino acids. CDR1 DFQATT and CDR2 SNEGSKA come from the germline V gene (reference sequence). As DNA, the CDR3 is TGCAGTGCTAGCGAGCGGGGGGACTACAATGAGCAGTTCTTC. This codes for CSASERGDYNEQFF.

This chain joins TRBV3-1 and TRBJ2-7; 8 bases align to TRBD1. Germline V CDR1 and CDR2: LGHDT, YNNKEL (reference sequence). This CDR3 region has 14 residues. After removal of 6 bases from V and 0 bases from J, the junction contained 4 bases not matched to a gene. The CDR3 reads CASSGTGDSYEQYF. The CDR3 bases are TGTGCCAGCAGTGGGACAGGTGACTCCTACGAGCAGTACTTC.

Only a few counts were recorded for this clonotype. The CDR3: CASSLGEGLYNEQFF. CDR3 sequence (DNA): TGTGCCAGCAGCTTAGGGGAGGGCCTTTACAATGAGCAGTTCTTC. The V call is TRBV7-9, the J call TRBJ2-1; 7 bases are shared with TRBD2. J gave up 4 bases and V 1 base, and 4 bases lay outside the gene matches. The V gene's germline CDR1 is SEHNR and CDR2 FQNEAQ (reference sequence). This CDR3 has 15 residues.

The chain joins TRBV4-1 to TRBJ1-6; D is possibly TRBD1 (5 bases). The V gene lost 0 bases and the J gene lost 10 bases, with 22 bases spanning the gap. The CDR3 loop spans 18 amino acids. From germline, CDR1 is MGHRA and CDR2 YSYEKL. In DNA, the CDR3 is TGCGCCAGCAGCCAAGACCCGTTCTGGGGCCATGTGGGGTCACCCCTCCACTTT. Amino acid sequence: CASSQDPFWGHVGSPLHF.

This chain connects TRBV11-2 to TRBJ2-2; the match to TRBD2 covers 11 bases. Germline CDR1 and CDR2: SGHAT and FQNNGV. This CDR3 region has 17 residues. The junction had 3 bases not matched to a gene; V was cut back by 0 bases and J by 3 bases. CDR3 sequence reads: CASSLDLAGGHTGELFF. The CDR3 coding sequence is TGTGCCAGCAGCTTAGATCTAGCGGGGGGCCACACCGGGGAGCTGTTTTTT.

J is TRBJ1-2 and V is TRBV28, with D perhaps TRBD1 (6 bases). The CDR3 loop spans 15 amino acids. Trimming removed 7 bases from V and 3 bases from J, with 18 bases in between. Germline V gene lookup returns CDR1 MDHEN and CDR2 SYDVKM. The CDR3 nucleotides read TGTGCCAGCACCCCCTGGGGGGCGGAAGACTATGGCTACACCTTC. Residues: CASTPWGAEDYGYTF.

The sample holds many counts of this clonotype. This chain connects TRBV30 to TRBJ1-2; 7 bases map to TRBD1. The CDR3 spans 12 residues. V gave up 6 bases and J gave up 4 bases; unmatched junction bases: 5. Germline V gene sequence: CDR1 GTSNPN, CDR2 SVGIG (reference sequence). This CDR3 is CACKDRSYGYTF. The CDR3 coding sequence is TGTGCCTGTAAGGACAGGTCCTATGGCTACACCTTC.

The V gene is TRBV6-5, the J gene TRBJ2-2; 13 bases map to TRBD2. CDR3 length equals 18 residues. V trimming: 4 bases; J trimming: 4 bases; junction bases outside the gene matches: 9. Germline loops: CDR1 MNHEY, CDR2 SVGAGI. The CDR3 coding sequence is TGTGCCAGCAGTTTAGAGACTAGCGGGGGGTACACCACCGGGGAGCTGTTTTTT. Protein sequence: CASSLETSGGYTTGELFF.

This clonotype was picked up a small number of times. V is TRBV30 and J is TRBJ2-1; D gene ambiguous. The germline V and J ends were trimmed by 0 bases and 3 bases, with 6 bases remaining between them. Germline CDR1 GTSNPN, CDR2 SVGIG (reference sequence). The CDR3 is made up of 13 amino acids. The CDR3 coding sequence is TGTGCCTGGAGTGTTGTCTACTACAATGAGCAGTTCTTC. Amino acid sequence: CAWSVVYYNEQFF.

The chain carries TRBV20-1 and TRBJ2-1, with a weak D call TRBD1 (5 bases). V gave up 0 bases and J gave up 2 bases, with 11 bases separating them. CDR1 and CDR2 from the germline V gene are DFQATT and SNEGSKA (reference sequence). The CDR3 runs to 15 residues. In DNA form, the CDR3 reads TGCAGTGCTAGAGATTGGCAGGGCCCCTACAATGAGCAGTTCTTC. This codes for CSARDWQGPYNEQFF.

V is TRBV4-1 and J is TRBJ2-5, with 13 nucleotides matching TRBD2. The V and J ends lost 8 bases and 2 bases, in that order; junction bases with no gene match: 8. The CDR3 totals 16 residues. CDR1 MGHRA and CDR2 YSYEKL come from the germline V gene. DNA of the CDR3: TGCGCCAGCCAGAGGGGACTAGCGGGAATGCAAGAGACCCAGTACTTC. Protein: CASQRGLAGMQETQYF.

The chain recombines TRBV5-1 with TRBJ1-1, with unresolved D. Deletions cut 5 bases from V and 0 bases from J, with 8 bases between. This CDR3 is 13 amino acids long. CDR1 is SGHRS and CDR2 is YFSETQ in the germline V gene. The CDR3 coding sequence is TGCGCCAGCAGAGTACGGATGAACACTGAAGCTTTCTTT. It encodes CASRVRMNTEAFF.

The gene calls are TRBV20-1 and TRBJ1-2; TRBD1 agrees at 7 bases. Germline V lookup: CDR1 DFQATT, CDR2 SNEGSKA (reference sequence). The CDR3 runs to 13 residues. V lost 0 bases to trimming and J lost 4 bases; unmatched junction nucleotides: 2. Here the CDR3 DNA reads TGCAGTGCTAGAGATGGGACAGCCTATGGCTACACCTTC. It yields the protein CSARDGTAYGYTF.

This clonotype was observed a handful of times. The chain links TRBV7-9 to TRBJ1-1; perhaps TRBD1 as D (6 bases). V lost 5 bases to trimming and J lost 1 base, with 14 bases between them. The CDR3 contains 15 residues. CDR1 and CDR2 (germline): SEHNR, FQNEAQ (reference sequence). CDR3 sequence (DNA): TGTGCCAGCAGCCCCCCGGGGACACCGAACACTGAAGCTTTCTTT. This sequence encodes CASSPPGTPNTEAFF.

J is TRBJ2-7 and V is TRBV28, with 7 bases matching TRBD2. With V trimmed by 3 bases and J by 5 bases, 16 bases remained unmatched. The CDR3 extends over 17 amino acids. Per germline, CDR1 MDHEN and CDR2 SYDVKM. This CDR3 reads CASSLGGERGNLNEQYF. The DNA of the CDR3 is TGTGCCAGCAGTTTGGGAGGGGAGAGGGGTAATCTCAACGAGCAGTACTTC.

This chain connects TRBV3-1 to TRBJ2-5; possibly TRBD2 for D (5 bases). Germline V gene sequence: CDR1 LGHDT, CDR2 YNNKEL (reference sequence). Trimming took 1 base from V and 5 from J, leaving 17 bases between them. The CDR3 is 16 residues long. CDR3 amino acids: CASSQVDGFGLETQYF. CDR3 in DNA: TGTGCCAGCAGCCAAGTGGACGGTTTTGGACTGGAGACCCAGTACTTC.

In this sample, this clonotype turned up many times. V usage is TRBV30 and J usage is TRBJ2-7; TRBD2 aligns across 10 bases. V gave up 0 bases and J gave up 1 base; unmatched junction bases: 6. The CDR3 is 16 amino acids. The germline V gene encodes CDR1 GTSNPN and CDR2 SVGIG (reference sequence). CDR3 sequence (DNA): TGTGCCTGGAGTGTATCCGCGGGACTAGCGTCCTACGAGCAGTACTTC. This translates into CAWSVSAGLASYEQYF.

This rearrangement joins TRBV18 to TRBJ1-5; a weak D match, TRBD1 (6 bases). This CDR3 has 15 amino acids. The germline V and J ends were trimmed by 3 bases and 1 base, with 10 bases remaining between them. CDR1 KGHSH and CDR2 LQKENI come from the germline V gene. The CDR3 coding sequence is TGTGCCAGCTCACCCTTGACAGGAAGCAATCAGCCCCAGCATTTT. Translation gives CASSPLTGSNQPQHF.

This chain links TRBV7-9 with TRBJ2-3; 11 nucleotides line up with TRBD2. The trim removed 10 bases at V and 3 bases at J, leaving 9 bases unmatched. Germline V gives CDR1 SEHNR, CDR2 FQNEAQ (reference sequence). The length of the CDR3 is 15 residues. The CDR3 DNA follows: TGTGCCACTCTAGCGGGAGGCATCAATACAGATACGCAGTATTTT. Translating gives CATLAGGINTDTQYF.

The rearrangement joins TRBV28 to TRBJ1-6; tentative D call: TRBD1 (5 bases). The CDR3 runs 15 residues. The V end lost 3 bases, the J end lost 5 bases, and 11 bases lay between the germline ends. From germline, CDR1 is MDHEN and CDR2 SYDVKM. Written as DNA, the CDR3 is TGTGCCAGCAGTTTCCGGGACCGCAATAATTCACCCCTCCACTTT. Encoded protein: CASSFRDRNNSPLHF.

This clonotype was seen only once. The V and J genes are TRBV2 and TRBJ2-7; no definite D call. Germline CDR1 is SNHLY and CDR2 is FYNNEI. Trimming removed 8 bases from V and 0 bases from J, with 11 bases in between. CDR3 length: 13 residues. The DNA for the CDR3 is TGTGCCAGCGGATGGCTGTCCTCCTACGAGCAGTACTTC. It is translated as CASGWLSSYEQYF.

The chain is built from TRBV5-6 and TRBJ1-2; TRBD1 might be the D (5 bases). CDR1 SGHDT and CDR2 YYEEEE come from the germline V gene. Trimming cost V 4 bases and J 4 bases, with 23 bases left between them. The CDR3 is 17 residues long. This CDR3 reads CASSPAARGRLTYGYTF. The CDR3 nucleotides are TGTGCCAGCAGCCCCGCGGCTCGGGGCAGACTAACCTATGGCTACACCTTC.

This chain uses TRBV6-5 with TRBJ1-4; no clear D. The V and J ends lost 4 bases and 8 bases respectively, with 17 bases between them. The CDR3 covers 15 residues. CDR1 is MNHEY and CDR2 is SVGAGI in the germline V gene. CDR3 sequence reads: CASSSATFNGEKLFF. The CDR3, as DNA: TGTGCCAGCAGTTCCGCGACCTTCAATGGGGAAAAACTGTTTTTT.

The rearrangement joins TRBV6-1 to TRBJ2-1, with D maybe TRBD1 (5 bases). The CDR3 extends over 19 amino acids. Trimming stripped 5 bases from V and 2 bases from J, with 25 bases between. Germline-derived CDR1 and CDR2 are MNHNS and SASEGT. In DNA, the CDR3 is TGTGCCAGCAGTCCCGATCTGGTCTTATGGACACACCCCTACAATGAGCAGTTCTTC. It translates to CASSPDLVLWTHPYNEQFF.

This sequence joins TRBV5-1 and TRBJ2-1; either TRBD1 or TRBD2 may supply D (5 bases each). Between the trimmed V and J ends, which lost 3 bases and 9 bases, there was a span of 19 bases. CDR1 is SGHRS, CDR2 YFSETQ, per germline. The CDR3 is made up of 15 amino acids. CDR3 nucleotides: TGCGCCAGCAGCTCATACCTCGGGACCCCACCTGAGCAGTTCTTC. This gives the protein CASSSYLGTPPEQFF.

The V and J genes are TRBV2 and TRBJ1-6; D not certain. V shed 2 bases and J shed 2 bases, with 7 bases lying between them. Germline loops: CDR1 SNHLY, CDR2 FYNNEI. The CDR3 extends over 15 amino acids. In DNA form, the CDR3 reads TGTGCCAGCAGTGAAACACGCACCTATAATTCACCCCTCCACTTT. It codes for CASSETRTYNSPLHF.